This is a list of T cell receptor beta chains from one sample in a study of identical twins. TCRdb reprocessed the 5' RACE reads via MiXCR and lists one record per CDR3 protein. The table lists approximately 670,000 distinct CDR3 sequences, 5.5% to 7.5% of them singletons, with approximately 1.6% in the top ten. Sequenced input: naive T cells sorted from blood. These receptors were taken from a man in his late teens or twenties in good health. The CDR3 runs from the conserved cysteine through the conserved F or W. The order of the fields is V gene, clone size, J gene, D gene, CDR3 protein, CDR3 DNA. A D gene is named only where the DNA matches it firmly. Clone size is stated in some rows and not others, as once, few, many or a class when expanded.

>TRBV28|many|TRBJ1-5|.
CASSSSPQPQHF
TGTGCCAGCAGCTCCTCGCCGCAGCCCCAGCATTTT
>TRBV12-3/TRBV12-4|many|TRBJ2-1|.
CASSLGGMSNEQFF
TGTGCCAGCAGTTTGGGGGGAATGAGCAATGAGCAGTTCTTC
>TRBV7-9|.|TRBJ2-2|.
CASTLPGATNTGELFF
TGTGCCAGCACCCTACCCGGAGCTACGAACACCGGGGAGCTGTTTTTT
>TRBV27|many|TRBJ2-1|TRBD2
CASSMGLAGLEQFF
TGTGCCAGCAGCATGGGGCTAGCGGGACTCGAGCAGTTCTTC
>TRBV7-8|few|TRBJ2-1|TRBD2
CASSLSSGIANEQFF
TGTGCCAGCAGCTTGAGTAGCGGGATAGCCAATGAGCAGTTCTTC
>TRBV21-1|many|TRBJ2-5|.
CARYPGTNLTTQYF
TGTGCCAGATATCCCGGGACTAATCTTACGACCCAGTACTTC
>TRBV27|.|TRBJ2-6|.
CASSPDPGANVLTF
TGTGCCAGCAGTCCCGACCCGGGGGCCAACGTCCTGACTTTC
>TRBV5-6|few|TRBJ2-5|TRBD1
CASSWGTEQETQYF
TGTGCCAGCAGCTGGGGGACAGAGCAAGAGACCCAGTACTTC
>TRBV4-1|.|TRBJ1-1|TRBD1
CASSPPGQSNTEAFF
TGCGCCAGCAGCCCCCCGGGACAGTCAAACACTGAAGCTTTCTTT
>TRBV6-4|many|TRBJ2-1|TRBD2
CASSDSGGRGYNEQFF
TGTGCCAGCAGTGACTCGGGGGGGAGGGGATACAATGAGCAGTTCTTC
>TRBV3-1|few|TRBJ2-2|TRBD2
CASSQEVLAGGPLSVNTGELFF
TGTGCCAGCAGCCAAGAAGTCCTAGCGGGAGGGCCTTTGTCTGTGAACACCGGGGAGCTGTTTTTT
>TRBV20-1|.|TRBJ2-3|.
CSGGGTTLRDTQYF
TGCAGTGGGGGGGGGACAACCCTTAGGGATACGCAGTATTTT
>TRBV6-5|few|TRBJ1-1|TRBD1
CASSYIKQGPNTEAFF
TGTGCCAGCAGTTACATAAAACAGGGGCCGAACACTGAAGCTTTCTTT
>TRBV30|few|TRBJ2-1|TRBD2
CAWTLGLAGGNGEQFF
TGTGCCTGGACCCTTGGACTAGCGGGAGGCAACGGTGAGCAGTTCTTC
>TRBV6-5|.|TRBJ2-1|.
CASSSSARVYNEQFF
TGTGCCAGCAGTTCCTCAGCCCGGGTCTACAATGAGCAGTTCTTC
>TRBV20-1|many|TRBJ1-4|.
CSARDPRRGEKLFF
TGCAGTGCTAGAGATCCCCGGAGGGGTGAAAAACTGTTTTTT